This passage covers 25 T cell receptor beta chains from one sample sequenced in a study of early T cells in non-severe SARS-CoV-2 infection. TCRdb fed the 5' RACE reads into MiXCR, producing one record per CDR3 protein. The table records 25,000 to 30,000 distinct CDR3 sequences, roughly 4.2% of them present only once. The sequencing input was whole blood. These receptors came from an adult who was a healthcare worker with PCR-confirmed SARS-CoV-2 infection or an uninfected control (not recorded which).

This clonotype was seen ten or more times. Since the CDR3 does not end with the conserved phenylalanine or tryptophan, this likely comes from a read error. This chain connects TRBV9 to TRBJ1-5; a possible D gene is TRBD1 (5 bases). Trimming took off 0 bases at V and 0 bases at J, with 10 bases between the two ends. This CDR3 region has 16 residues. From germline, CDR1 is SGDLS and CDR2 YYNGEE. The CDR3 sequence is CASSVVKQVSNQPQHS. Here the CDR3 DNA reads TGTGCCAGCAGCGTAGTCAAACAGGTTAGCAATCAGCCCCAGCATTCT.

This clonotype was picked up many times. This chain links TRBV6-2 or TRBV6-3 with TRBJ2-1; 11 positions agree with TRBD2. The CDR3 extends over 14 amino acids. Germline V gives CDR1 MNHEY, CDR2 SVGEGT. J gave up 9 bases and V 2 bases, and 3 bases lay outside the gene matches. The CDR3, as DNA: TGTGCCAGCAGTTACGTAGCGGGGGGGAGTGAGCAGTTCTTC. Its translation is CASSYVAGGSEQFF.

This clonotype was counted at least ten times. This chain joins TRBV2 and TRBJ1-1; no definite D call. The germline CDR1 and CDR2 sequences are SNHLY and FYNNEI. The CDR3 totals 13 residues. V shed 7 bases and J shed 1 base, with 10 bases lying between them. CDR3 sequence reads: CASTTLPNTEAFF. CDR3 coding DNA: TGTGCCAGCACTACTTTACCGAACACTGAAGCTTTCTTT.

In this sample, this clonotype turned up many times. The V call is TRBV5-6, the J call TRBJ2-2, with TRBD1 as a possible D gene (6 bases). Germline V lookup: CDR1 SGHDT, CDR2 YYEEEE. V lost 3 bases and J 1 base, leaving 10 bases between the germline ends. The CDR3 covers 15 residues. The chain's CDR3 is CASSYETGNTGELFF. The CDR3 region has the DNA TGTGCCAGCAGCTATGAGACAGGGAACACCGGGGAGCTGTTTTTT.

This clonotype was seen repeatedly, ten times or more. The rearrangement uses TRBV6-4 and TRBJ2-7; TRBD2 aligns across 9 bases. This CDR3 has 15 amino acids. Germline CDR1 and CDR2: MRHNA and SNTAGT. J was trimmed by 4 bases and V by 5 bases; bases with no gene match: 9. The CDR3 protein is CASSPGLAGIYEQYF. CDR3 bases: TGTGCCAGCAGTCCAGGGCTAGCGGGGATATACGAGCAGTACTTC.

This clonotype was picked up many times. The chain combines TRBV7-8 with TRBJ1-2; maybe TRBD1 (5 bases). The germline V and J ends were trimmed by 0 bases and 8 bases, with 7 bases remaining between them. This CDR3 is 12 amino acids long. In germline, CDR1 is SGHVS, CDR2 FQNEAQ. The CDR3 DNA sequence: TGTGCCAGCAGCTTAGCGGGGGAGGGCTACACCTTC. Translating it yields CASSLAGEGYTF. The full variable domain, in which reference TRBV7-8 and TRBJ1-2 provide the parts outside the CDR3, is GAGVSQSPRYKVAKRGQDVALRCDPISGHVSLFWYQQALGQGPEFLTYFQNEAQLDKSGLPSDRFFAERPEGSVSTLKIQRTQQEDSAVYLCASSLAGEGYTFGSGTRLTVV.

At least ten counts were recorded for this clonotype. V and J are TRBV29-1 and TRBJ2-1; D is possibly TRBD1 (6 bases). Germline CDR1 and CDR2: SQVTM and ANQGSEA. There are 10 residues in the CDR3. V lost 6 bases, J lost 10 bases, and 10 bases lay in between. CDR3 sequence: CSVAGTEQFF. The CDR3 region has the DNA TGCAGCGTAGCCGGGACAGAGCAGTTCTTC.

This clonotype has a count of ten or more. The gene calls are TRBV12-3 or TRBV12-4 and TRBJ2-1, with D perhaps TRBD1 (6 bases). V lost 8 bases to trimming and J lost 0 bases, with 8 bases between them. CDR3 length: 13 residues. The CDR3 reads CASWGLSYNEQFF. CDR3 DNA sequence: TGTGCCAGCTGGGGGCTCTCCTACAATGAGCAGTTCTTC.

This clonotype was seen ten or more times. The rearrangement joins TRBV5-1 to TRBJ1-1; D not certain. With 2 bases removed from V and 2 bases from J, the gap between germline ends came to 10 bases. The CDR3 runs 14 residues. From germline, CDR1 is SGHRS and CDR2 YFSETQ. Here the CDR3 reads CASSFSGFNTEAFF. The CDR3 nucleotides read TGCGCCAGCAGCTTCTCGGGGTTTAACACTGAAGCTTTCTTT.

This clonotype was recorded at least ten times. CDR3 protein: CASSSQDTEAFF. In DNA, the CDR3 is TGTGCCAGCAGCTCACAGGACACTGAAGCTTTCTTT. The chain carries TRBV7-9 and TRBJ1-1; tentatively, D is TRBD1 (5 bases). The CDR3 consists of 12 residues. The germline V and J ends were trimmed by 4 bases and 3 bases, with 6 bases remaining between them. CDR1 SEHNR and CDR2 FQNEAQ come from the germline V gene (reference sequence).

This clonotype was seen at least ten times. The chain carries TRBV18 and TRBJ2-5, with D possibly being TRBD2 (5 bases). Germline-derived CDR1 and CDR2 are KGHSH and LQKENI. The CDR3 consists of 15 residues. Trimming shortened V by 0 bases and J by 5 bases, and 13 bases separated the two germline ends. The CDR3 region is CASSPPGRTGETQYF. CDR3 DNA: TGTGCCAGCTCACCACCGGGAAGGACGGGGGAGACCCAGTACTTC.

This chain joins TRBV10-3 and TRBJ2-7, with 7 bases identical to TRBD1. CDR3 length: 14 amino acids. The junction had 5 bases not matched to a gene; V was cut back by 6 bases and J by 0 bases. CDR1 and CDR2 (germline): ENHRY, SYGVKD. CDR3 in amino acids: CAISLTGTSYEQYF. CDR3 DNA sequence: TGTGCCATCAGCTTGACAGGGACCTCCTACGAGCAGTACTTC.

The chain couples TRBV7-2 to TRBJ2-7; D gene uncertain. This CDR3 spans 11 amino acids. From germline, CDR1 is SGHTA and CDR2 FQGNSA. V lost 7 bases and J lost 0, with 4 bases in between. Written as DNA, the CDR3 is TGTGCCAGCAAGGACTCCTACGAGCAGTACTTC. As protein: CASKDSYEQYF.

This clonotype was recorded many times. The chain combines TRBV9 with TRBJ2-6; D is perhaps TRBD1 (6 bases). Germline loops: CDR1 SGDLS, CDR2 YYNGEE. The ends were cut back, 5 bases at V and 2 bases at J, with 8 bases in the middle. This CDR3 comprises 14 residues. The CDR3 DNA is TGTGCCAGCAGAGGGGGACCTGGGGCCAACGTCCTGACTTTC. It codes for CASRGGPGANVLTF. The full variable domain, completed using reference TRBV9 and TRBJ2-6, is DSGVTQTPKHLITATGQRVTLRCSPRSGDLSVYWYQQSLDQGLQFLIQYYNGEERAKGNILERFSAQQFPDLHSELNLSSLELGDSALYFCASRGGPGANVLTFGAGSRLTVL.

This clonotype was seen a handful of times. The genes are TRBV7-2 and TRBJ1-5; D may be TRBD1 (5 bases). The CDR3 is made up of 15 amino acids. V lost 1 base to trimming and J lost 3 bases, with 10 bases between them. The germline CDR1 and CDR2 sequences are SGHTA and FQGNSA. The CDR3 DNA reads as TGTGCCAGCAGCTTAGAAGGGGCCGACAATCAGCCCCAGCATTTT. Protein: CASSLEGADNQPQHF.

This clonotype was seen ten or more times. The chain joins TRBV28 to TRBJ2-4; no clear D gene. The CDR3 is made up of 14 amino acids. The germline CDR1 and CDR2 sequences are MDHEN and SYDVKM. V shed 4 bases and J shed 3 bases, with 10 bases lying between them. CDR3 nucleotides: TGTGCCAGCAGTTCCTCGTGGAACAAAAACATTCAGTACTTC. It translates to CASSSSWNKNIQYF.

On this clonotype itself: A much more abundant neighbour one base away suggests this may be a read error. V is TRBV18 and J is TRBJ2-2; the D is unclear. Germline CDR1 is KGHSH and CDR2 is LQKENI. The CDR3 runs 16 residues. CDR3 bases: TGTACCAGCTCACCACCGTCGGCAGGCCTCACCGGGGAGCTGTTTTTT. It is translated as CTSSPPSAGLTGELFF. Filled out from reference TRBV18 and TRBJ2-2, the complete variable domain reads NAGVMQNPRHLVRRRGQEARLRCSPMKGHSHVYWYRQLPEEGLKFMVYLQKENIIDESGMPKERFSAEFPKEGPSILRIQQVVRGDSAAYFCTSSPPSAGLTGELFFGEGSRLTVL.

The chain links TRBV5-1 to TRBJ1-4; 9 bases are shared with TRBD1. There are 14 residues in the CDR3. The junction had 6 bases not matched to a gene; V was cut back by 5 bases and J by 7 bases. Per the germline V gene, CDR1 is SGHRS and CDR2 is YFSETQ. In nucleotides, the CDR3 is TGCGCCAGCAGGTCCGGGACAGGGACTGAAAAACTGTTTTTT. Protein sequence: CASRSGTGTEKLFF. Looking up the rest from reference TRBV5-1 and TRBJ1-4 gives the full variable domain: KAGVTQTPRYLIKTRGQQVTLSCSPISGHRSVSWYQQTPGQGLQFLFEYFSETQRNKGNFPGRFSGRQFSNSRSEMNVSTLELGDSALYLCASRSGTGTEKLFFGSGTQLSVL.

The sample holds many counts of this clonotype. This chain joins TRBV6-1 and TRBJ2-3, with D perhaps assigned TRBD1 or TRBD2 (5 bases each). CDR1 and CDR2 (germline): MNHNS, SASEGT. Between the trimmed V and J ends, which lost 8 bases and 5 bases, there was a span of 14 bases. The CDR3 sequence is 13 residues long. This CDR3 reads CASLMGVLDTQYF. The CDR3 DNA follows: TGTGCCAGCTTGATGGGGGTATTAGATACGCAGTATTTT.

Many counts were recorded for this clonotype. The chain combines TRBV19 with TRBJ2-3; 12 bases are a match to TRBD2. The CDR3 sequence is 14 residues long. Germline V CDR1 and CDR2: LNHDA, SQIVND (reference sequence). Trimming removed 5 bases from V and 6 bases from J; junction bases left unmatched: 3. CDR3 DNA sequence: TGTGCCAGTAGTTTACTAGCGGGGGGCGATACGCAGTATTTT. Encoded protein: CASSLLAGGDTQYF. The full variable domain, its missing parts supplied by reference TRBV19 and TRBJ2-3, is DGGITQSPKYLFRKEGQNVTLSCEQNLNHDAMYWYRQDPGQGLRLIYYSQIVNDFQKGDIAEGYSVSREKKESFPLTVTSAQKNPTAFYLCASSLLAGGDTQYFGPGTRLTVL.

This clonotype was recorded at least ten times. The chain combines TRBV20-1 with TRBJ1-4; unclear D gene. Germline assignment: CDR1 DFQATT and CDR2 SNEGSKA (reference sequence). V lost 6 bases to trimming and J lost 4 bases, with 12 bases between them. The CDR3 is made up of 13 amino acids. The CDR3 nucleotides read TGCAGTGCCGGCGGGTCCGGTAATGAAAAACTGTTTTTT. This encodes CSAGGSGNEKLFF.

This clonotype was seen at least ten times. The CDR3 loop reads CRAPRGGSYNEQFF. The CDR3 coding sequence is TGCAGAGCACCGCGGGGGGGCTCCTACAATGAGCAGTTCTTC. The V call is TRBV20-1, the J call TRBJ2-1; the match to TRBD2 covers 9 bases. The CDR3 extends over 14 amino acids. Per germline, CDR1 DFQATT and CDR2 SNEGSKA (reference sequence).

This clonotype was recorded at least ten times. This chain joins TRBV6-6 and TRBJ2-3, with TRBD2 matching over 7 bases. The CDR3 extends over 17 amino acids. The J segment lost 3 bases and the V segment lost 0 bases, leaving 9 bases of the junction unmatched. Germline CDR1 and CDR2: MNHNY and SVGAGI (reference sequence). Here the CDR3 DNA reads TGTGCCAGCAGTTACTCGGAGGAAGCGGGGCGGACAGATACGCAGTATTTT. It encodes CASSYSEEAGRTDTQYF.

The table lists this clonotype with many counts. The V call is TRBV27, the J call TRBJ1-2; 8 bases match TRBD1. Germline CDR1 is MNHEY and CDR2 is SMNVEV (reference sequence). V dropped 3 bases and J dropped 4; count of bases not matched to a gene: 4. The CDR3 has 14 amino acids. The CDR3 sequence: CASSFIGQGYGYTF. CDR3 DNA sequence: TGTGCCAGCAGTTTTATCGGACAGGGCTATGGCTACACCTTC.

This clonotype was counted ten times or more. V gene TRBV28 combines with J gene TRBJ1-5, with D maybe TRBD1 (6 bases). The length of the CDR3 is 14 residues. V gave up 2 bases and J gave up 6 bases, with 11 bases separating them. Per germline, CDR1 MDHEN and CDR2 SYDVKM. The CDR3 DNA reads TGTGCCAGCAGTTTAGGGGGGCCAGGTCAGCCCCAGCATTTT. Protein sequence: CASSLGGPGQPQHF.